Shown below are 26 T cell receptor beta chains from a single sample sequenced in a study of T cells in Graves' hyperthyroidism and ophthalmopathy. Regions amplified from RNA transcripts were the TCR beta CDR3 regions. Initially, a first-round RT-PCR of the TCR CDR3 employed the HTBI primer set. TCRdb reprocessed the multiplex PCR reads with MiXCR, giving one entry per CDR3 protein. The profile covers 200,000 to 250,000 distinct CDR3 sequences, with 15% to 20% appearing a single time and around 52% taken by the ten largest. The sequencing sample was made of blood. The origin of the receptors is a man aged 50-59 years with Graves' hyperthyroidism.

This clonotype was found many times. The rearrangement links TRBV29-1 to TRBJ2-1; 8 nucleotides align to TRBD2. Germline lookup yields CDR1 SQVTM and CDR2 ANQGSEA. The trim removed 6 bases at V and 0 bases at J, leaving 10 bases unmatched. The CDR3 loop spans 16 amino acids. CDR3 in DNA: TGCAGCGTGAATAGCGGGAATCGCGGCTCCTACAATGAGCAGTTCTTC. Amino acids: CSVNSGNRGSYNEQFF.

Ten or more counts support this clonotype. CDR3 region: CASRSSGRAAGELFF. CDR3 in DNA: TGTGCCAGCAGATCCAGCGGGAGGGCGGCCGGGGAGCTGTTTTTT. The chain combines TRBV12-3 or TRBV12-4 with TRBJ2-2, with TRBD2 matching 10 bases. V trimming: 6 bases; J trimming: 6 bases; junction bases outside the gene matches: 7. This CDR3 spans 15 amino acids.

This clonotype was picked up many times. The CDR3 is CATSPSGSWTDTQYF. The CDR3 nucleotides are TGTGCCACCAGCCCTAGCGGGAGTTGGACAGATACGCAGTATTTT. The chain recombines TRBV15 with TRBJ2-3, with 10 bases fitting TRBD2. Germline V gene sequence: CDR1 LNHNV, CDR2 YYDKDF (reference sequence). The CDR3 has 15 amino acids. V trimming: 5 bases; J trimming: 3 bases; junction bases outside the gene matches: 5.

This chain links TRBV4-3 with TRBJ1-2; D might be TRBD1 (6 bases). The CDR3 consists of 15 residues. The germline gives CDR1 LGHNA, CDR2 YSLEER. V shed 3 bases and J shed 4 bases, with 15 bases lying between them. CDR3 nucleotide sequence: TGCGCCAGCAGCCAGACTCGAGACAGGATCTATGGCTACACCTTC. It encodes CASSQTRDRIYGYTF.

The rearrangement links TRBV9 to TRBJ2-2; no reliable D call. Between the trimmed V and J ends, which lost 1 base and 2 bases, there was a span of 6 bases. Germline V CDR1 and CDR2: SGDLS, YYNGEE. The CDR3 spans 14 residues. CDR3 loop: CASSVLLNTGELFF. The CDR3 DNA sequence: TGTGCCAGCAGCGTATTACTAAACACCGGGGAGCTGTTTTTT.

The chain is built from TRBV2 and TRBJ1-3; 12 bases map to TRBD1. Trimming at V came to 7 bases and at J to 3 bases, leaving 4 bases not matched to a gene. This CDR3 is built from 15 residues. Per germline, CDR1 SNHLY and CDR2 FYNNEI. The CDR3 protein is CASMGQGAVGNTIYF. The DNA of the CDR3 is TGTGCCAGCATGGGACAGGGGGCAGTTGGAAACACCATATATTTT.

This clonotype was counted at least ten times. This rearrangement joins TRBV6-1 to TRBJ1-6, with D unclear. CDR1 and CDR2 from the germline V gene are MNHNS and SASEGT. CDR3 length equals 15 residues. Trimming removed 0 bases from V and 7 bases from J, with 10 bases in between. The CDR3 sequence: CASSEANNGNSPLHF. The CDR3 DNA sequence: TGTGCCAGCAGTGAAGCCAACAACGGGAATTCACCCCTCCACTTT.

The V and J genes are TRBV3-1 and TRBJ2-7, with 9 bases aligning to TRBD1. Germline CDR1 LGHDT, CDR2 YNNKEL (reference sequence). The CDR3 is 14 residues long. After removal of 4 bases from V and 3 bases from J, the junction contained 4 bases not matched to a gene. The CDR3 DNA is TGTGCCAGCAGCCCTTTGGGACAGGGCTACGAGCAGTACTTC. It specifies CASSPLGQGYEQYF.

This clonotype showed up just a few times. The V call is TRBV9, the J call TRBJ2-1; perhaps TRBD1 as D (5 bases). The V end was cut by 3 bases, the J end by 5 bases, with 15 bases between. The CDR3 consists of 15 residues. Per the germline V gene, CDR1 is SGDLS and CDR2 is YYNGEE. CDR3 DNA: TGTGCCAGCAGCGCCTTCCAGGGTGGAGACAATGAGCAGTTCTTC. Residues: CASSAFQGGDNEQFF. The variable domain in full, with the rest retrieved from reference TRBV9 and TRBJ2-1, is DSGVTQTPKHLITATGQRVTLRCSPRSGDLSVYWYQQSLDQGLQFLIQYYNGEERAKGNILERFSAQQFPDLHSELNLSSLELGDSALYFCASSAFQGGDNEQFFGPGTRLTVL.

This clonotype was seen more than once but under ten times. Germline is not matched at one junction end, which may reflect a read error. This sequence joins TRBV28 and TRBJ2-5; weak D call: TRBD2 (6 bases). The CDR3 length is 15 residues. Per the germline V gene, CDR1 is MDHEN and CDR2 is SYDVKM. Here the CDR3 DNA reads TGTGCCAGCAATTTATCAGCAGGGCTGGGGGGGACCCAGTACTTC. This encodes CASNLSAGLGGTQYF.

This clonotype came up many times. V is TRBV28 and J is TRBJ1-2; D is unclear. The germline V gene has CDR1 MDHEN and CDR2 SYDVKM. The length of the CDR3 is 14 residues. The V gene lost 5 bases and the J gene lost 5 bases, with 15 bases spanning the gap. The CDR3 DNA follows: TGTGCCAGCAGTCCCCGGGCCCTATTTTATGGCTACACCTTC. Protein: CASSPRALFYGYTF.

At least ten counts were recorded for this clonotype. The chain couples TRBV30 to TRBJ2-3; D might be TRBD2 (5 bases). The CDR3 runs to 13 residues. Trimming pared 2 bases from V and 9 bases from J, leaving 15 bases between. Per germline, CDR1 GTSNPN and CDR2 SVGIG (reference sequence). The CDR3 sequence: CAWSSEGGGTQYF. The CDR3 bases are TGTGCCTGGAGTAGCGAGGGCGGAGGAACGCAGTATTTT.

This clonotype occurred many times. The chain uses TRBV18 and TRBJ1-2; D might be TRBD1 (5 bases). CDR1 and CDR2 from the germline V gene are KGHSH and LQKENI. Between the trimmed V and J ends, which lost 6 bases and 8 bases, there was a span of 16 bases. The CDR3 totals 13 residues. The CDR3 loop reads CASSPGQGGGYTF. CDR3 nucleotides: TGTGCCAGCTCCCCCGGGCAGGGTGGCGGCTACACCTTC.

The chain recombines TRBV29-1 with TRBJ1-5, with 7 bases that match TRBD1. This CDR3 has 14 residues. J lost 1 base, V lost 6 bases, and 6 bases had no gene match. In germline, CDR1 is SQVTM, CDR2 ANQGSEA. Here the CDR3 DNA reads TGCAGCGTCGCGACAGGGTCGAGCAATCAGCCCCAGCATTTT. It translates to CSVATGSSNQPQHF.

CDR3 nucleotide sequence: TGTGCCAGCAGCTTAAGGTCGCTGGGTTCACCCCTCCACTTT. Translation gives CASSLRSLGSPLHF. The V and J genes are TRBV13 and TRBJ1-6; the D is unclear. From germline, CDR1 is PRHDT and CDR2 FYEKMQ (reference sequence). The CDR3 consists of 14 residues. The V end lost 2 bases, the J end lost 9 bases, and 11 bases lay between the germline ends.

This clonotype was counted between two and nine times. In nucleotides, the CDR3 is TGCAGCGTTGGGGGGGGACAGGGATCGAACACCGGGGAGCTGTTTTTT. Protein product: CSVGGGQGSNTGELFF. V and J are TRBV29-1 and TRBJ2-2; 9 bases fit TRBD1. J was trimmed by 0 bases and V by 4 bases; bases with no gene match: 6. The CDR3 length is 16 residues. CDR1 is SQVTM and CDR2 is ANQGSEA in the germline V gene.

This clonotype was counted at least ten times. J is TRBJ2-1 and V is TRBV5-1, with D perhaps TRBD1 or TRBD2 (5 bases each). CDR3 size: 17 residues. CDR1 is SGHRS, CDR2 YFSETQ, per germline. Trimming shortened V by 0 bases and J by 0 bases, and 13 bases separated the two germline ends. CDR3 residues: CASSLGDQTNSYNEQFF. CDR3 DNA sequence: TGCGCCAGCAGCTTGGGGGACCAAACCAACTCCTACAATGAGCAGTTCTTC.

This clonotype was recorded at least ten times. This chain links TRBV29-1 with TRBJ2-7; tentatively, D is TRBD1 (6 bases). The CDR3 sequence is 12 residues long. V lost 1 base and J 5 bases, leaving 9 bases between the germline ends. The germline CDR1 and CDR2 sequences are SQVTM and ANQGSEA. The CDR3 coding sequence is TGCAGCGTTGAAGCAGGGGTGAACGAGCAGTACTTC. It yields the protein CSVEAGVNEQYF.

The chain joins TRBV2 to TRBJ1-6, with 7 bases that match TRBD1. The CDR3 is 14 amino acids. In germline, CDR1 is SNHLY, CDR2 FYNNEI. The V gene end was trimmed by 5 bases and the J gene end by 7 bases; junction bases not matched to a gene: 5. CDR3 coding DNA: TGTGCCAGCAGTCTGGAGGGGGCGAATTCACCCCTCCACTTT. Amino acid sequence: CASSLEGANSPLHF.

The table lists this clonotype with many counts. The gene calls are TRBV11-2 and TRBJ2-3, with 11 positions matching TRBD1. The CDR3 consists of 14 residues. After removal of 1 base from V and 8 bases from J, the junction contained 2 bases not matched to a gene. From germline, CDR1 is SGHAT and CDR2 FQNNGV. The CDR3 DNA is TGTGCCAGCAGCTTAGGGACAGGGGGCTTTACGCAGTATTTT. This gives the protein CASSLGTGGFTQYF. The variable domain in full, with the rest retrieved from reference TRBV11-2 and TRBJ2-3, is EAGVAQSPRYKIIEKRQSVAFWCNPISGHATLYWYQQILGQGPKLLIQFQNNGVVDDSQLPKDRFSAERLKGVDSTLKIQPAKLEDSAVYLCASSLGTGGFTQYFGPGTRLTVL.

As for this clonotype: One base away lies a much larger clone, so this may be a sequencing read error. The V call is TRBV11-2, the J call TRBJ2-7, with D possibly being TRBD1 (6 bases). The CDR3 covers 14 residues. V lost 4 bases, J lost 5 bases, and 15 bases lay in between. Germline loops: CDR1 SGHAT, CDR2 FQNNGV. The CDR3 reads CASSSPGHPNEQYF. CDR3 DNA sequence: TGTGCCAGCAGCTCCCCGGGACATCCCAACGAGCAGTACTTC.

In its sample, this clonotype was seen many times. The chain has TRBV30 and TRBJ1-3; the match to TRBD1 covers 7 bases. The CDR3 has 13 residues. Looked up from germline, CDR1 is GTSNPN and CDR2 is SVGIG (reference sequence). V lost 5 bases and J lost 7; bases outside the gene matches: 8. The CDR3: CAWGQDLANTIYF. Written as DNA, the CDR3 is TGTGCCTGGGGACAGGATTTGGCGAACACCATATATTTT.

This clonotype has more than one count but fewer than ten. CDR3: CASSRPTGVDGYTF. The DNA for the CDR3 is TGTGCCAGCAGCCGACCCACAGGGGTCGATGGCTACACCTTC. This chain joins TRBV7-8 and TRBJ1-2; 7 bases map to TRBD1. This CDR3 has 14 residues. V was pared by 5 bases and J by 6 bases, with 9 bases of the junction left unmatched. Looked up from germline, CDR1 is SGHVS and CDR2 is FQNEAQ.

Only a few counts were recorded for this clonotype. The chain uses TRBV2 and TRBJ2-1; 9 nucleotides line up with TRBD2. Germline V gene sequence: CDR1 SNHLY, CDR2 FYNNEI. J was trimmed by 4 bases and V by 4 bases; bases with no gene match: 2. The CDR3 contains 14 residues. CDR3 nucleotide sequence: TGTGCCAGCAGTGTTAGCGGGGGTTACAATGAGCAGTTCTTC. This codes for CASSVSGGYNEQFF.

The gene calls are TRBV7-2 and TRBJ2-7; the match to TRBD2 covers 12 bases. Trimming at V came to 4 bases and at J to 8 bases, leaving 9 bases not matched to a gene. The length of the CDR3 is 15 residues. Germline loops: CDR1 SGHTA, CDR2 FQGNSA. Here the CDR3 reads CASSYWTSGASQQYF. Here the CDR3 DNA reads TGTGCCAGCAGCTATTGGACTAGCGGGGCCAGCCAGCAGTACTTC.

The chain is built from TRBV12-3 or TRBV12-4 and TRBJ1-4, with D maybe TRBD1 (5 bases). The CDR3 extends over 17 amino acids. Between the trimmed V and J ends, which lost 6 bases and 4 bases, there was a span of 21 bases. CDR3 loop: CASRGGKDRYLNEKLFF. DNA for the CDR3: TGTGCCAGCAGGGGGGGGAAGGACCGCTACCTTAATGAAAAACTGTTTTTT.